What follows are 24 T cell receptor beta chains derived from one specimen sequenced in a study of glioma-infiltrating T cells. Using RNA template, CDR3s of TCR alpha and beta were amplified with iRepertoire arm-PCR. Each CDR3 protein gets one entry after TCRdb re-called the multiplex PCR reads with MiXCR. The table lists about 3,400 distinct CDR3 sequences, around 86% of them singletons. Material: glioma tissue, nonneoplastic brain tissue, or PBMCs (not recorded which). The receptors were sampled from a human donor with low-grade glioma or glioblastoma, undergoing nonglioma brain surgery, or in good health (not recorded which).

Worth noting for this clonotype: Because this beta chain is a stray read in a library intended to capture alpha chains, its abundance should not be given much weight. The chain uses TRBV6-5 and TRBJ1-1, with D unresolved. V dropped 5 bases and J dropped 0 bases, with 10 bases sitting between them. The CDR3 consists of 14 residues. Germline V gene lookup returns CDR1 MNHEY and CDR2 SVGAGI. CDR3 sequence reads: CASSTTGVNTEAFF. CDR3 DNA: TGTGCCAGCAGTACGACGGGAGTGAACACTGAAGCTTTCTTT.

In the case of this clonotype: Since it is a stray read in a library aimed at alpha chains, this beta chain has a size that is not meaningful. The rearrangement uses TRBV28 and TRBJ2-5; possible D gene TRBD1, 5 bases. Trimming stripped 6 bases from V and 5 bases from J, with 13 bases between. The CDR3 extends over 13 amino acids. Per germline, CDR1 MDHEN and CDR2 SYDVKM. The CDR3 is CASSQPPGETQYF. CDR3 coding DNA: TGTGCCAGCAGCCAACCTCCAGGGGAGACCCAGTACTTC.

Notes on this clonotype: This beta chain was picked up by a library intended for alpha chains and is off target, so its count carries little meaning. The chain links TRBV20-1 to TRBJ1-5, with D possibly matching TRBD1 (5 bases). The length of the CDR3 is 12 residues. The germline gives CDR1 DFQATT, CDR2 SNEGSKA (reference sequence). Deletions cut 4 bases from V and 4 bases from J, with 8 bases between. The DNA of the CDR3 is TGCAGTGCTATGACAGCAAATCAGCCCCAGCATTTT. As protein: CSAMTANQPQHF.

As to this clonotype: This beta chain lies outside the target of a library built for alpha chains; its clone size means little. The chain has TRBV6-2 or TRBV6-3 and TRBJ2-7; tentatively, D is TRBD1 (6 bases). In germline, CDR1 is MNHEY, CDR2 SVGEGT. V was shortened by 1 base and J by 3 bases, with 10 bases between the two germline ends. The CDR3 has 14 residues. CDR3 in amino acids: CASSYFGTYYEQYF. As DNA, the CDR3 is TGTGCCAGCAGTTACTTCGGGACATACTACGAGCAGTACTTC.

A remark on this clonotype: This beta chain represents an off-target read in a library built for alpha chains; its size is of limited meaning. The chain carries TRBV20-1 and TRBJ2-7, with 7 bases aligning to TRBD2. In germline, CDR1 is DFQATT, CDR2 SNEGSKA (reference sequence). This CDR3 is 14 amino acids long. V dropped 4 bases and J dropped 2; count of bases not matched to a gene: 8. In DNA, the CDR3 is TGCAGTGCTATTCTTGGGGGGGGGACCTACGAGCAGTACTTC. This encodes CSAILGGGTYEQYF.

Worth noting for this clonotype: A library made for alpha chains picked up this beta chain off target, so its size means little. This chain links TRBV27 with TRBJ1-5; a weak D match, TRBD1 (6 bases). Trimming stripped 0 bases from V and 0 bases from J, with 9 bases between. Germline CDR1 reads MNHEY; CDR2 reads SMNVEV (reference sequence). This CDR3 is 16 amino acids long. CDR3 nucleotides: TGTGCCAGCAGTTTATCCGGGACAAATAGCAATCAGCCCCAGCATTTT. It yields the protein CASSLSGTNSNQPQHF.

Concerning this clonotype itself: This beta chain represents an off-target read in a library built for alpha chains; its size is of limited meaning. The V gene is TRBV14, the J gene TRBJ2-4; no reliable D call. CDR1 and CDR2 (germline): SGHDN, FVKESK. The V end was cut by 1 base, the J end by 0 bases, with 10 bases between. The CDR3 has 16 amino acids. The CDR3: CASSQVSRLAKNIQYF. CDR3 DNA sequence: TGTGCCAGCAGCCAAGTTTCCCGACTAGCCAAAAACATTCAGTACTTC. The whole variable domain, filled in from reference TRBV14 and TRBJ2-4, reads EAGVTQFPSHSVIEKGQTVTLRCDPISGHDNLYWYRRVMGKEIKFLLHFVKESKQDESGMPNNRFLAERTGGTYSTLKVQPAELEDSGVYFCASSQVSRLAKNIQYFGAGTRLSVL.

Notes on this clonotype: Because the library targeted alpha chains, this beta chain is an off-target read whose size means little. This chain links TRBV14 with TRBJ1-2, with D perhaps matching TRBD1 (5 bases). The CDR3 covers 13 residues. In germline, CDR1 is SGHDN, CDR2 FVKESK. Deletions cut 4 bases from V and 7 bases from J, with 13 bases between. The CDR3: CASSLGTVSGYTF. The DNA for the CDR3 is TGTGCCAGCAGCCTCGGGACCGTGAGTGGCTACACCTTC.

With regard to this clonotype: A library prepared for alpha chains yielded this beta chain as an off-target read; its size is of little meaning. The chain employs TRBV25-1 and TRBJ1-1, with 8 nucleotides matching TRBD1. V trimming: 5 bases; J trimming: 0 bases; junction bases outside the gene matches: 2. Germline CDR1 and CDR2: MGHDK and SYGVNS. The CDR3 loop spans 14 amino acids. In DNA form, the CDR3 reads TGTGCCAGCAGTAGGACAGGGTTGAACACTGAAGCTTTCTTT. Protein product: CASSRTGLNTEAFF.

Comments on this clonotype: This beta chain represents an off-target read in a library built for alpha chains; its size is of limited meaning. The chain is built from TRBV7-9 and TRBJ1-6; possibly TRBD1 for D (5 bases). CDR1 SEHNR and CDR2 FQNEAQ come from the germline V gene (reference sequence). The CDR3 has 17 amino acids. The ends were cut back, 5 bases at V and 8 bases at J, with 22 bases in the middle. The CDR3, as DNA: TGTGCCAGCAGCCCCACCGCCCGGGACCGGCAGGATTCACCCCTCCACTTT. Residues: CASSPTARDRQDSPLHF.

As to this clonotype: A library made for alpha chains picked up this beta chain off target, so its size means little. The chain joins TRBV15 to TRBJ2-6; D unresolved. This CDR3 comprises 14 residues. The germline CDR1 and CDR2 sequences are LNHNV and YYDKDF (reference sequence). Trimming took off 3 bases at V and 0 bases at J, with 3 bases between the two ends. DNA of the CDR3: TGTGCCACCAGCAGTCACTCTGGGGCCAACGTCCTGACTTTC. Protein: CATSSHSGANVLTF. The full variable domain, completed using reference TRBV15 and TRBJ2-6, is DAMVIQNPRYQVTQFGKPVTLSCSQTLNHNVMYWYQQKSSQAPKLLFHYYDKDFNNEADTPDNFQSRRPNTSFCFLDIRSPGLGDTAMYLCATSSHSGANVLTFGAGSRLTVL.

As to this clonotype: Since it is a stray read in a library aimed at alpha chains, this beta chain has a size that is not meaningful. The rearrangement uses TRBV20-1 and TRBJ2-3; D is unresolved. The CDR3 length is 15 residues. Trimming took 3 bases from V and 1 from J, leaving 14 bases between them. Germline lookup yields CDR1 DFQATT and CDR2 SNEGSKA (reference sequence). The DNA for the CDR3 is TGCAGTGCTAGGGACGTGGCATCGGGCACAGATACGCAGTATTTT. It codes for CSARDVASGTDTQYF.

On this clonotype: In a library made to pick up alpha chains, this beta chain is a stray read with a size that means little. The V call is TRBV25-1, the J call TRBJ2-1; no firm D call. Germline V lookup: CDR1 MGHDK, CDR2 SYGVNS. Trimming removed 3 bases from V and 9 bases from J, with 12 bases in between. The CDR3 is made up of 13 amino acids. This CDR3 is CASSDLRVGEQFF. The DNA for the CDR3 is TGTGCCAGCAGTGATCTACGAGTTGGTGAGCAGTTCTTC.

A note on this clonotype: The library was prepared for alpha chains; this beta chain is a stray read, so its frequency means little. The chain employs TRBV5-1 and TRBJ2-3; D not certain. Trimming cost V 4 bases and J 2 bases, with 11 bases left between them. CDR3 length: 14 residues. From germline, CDR1 is SGHRS and CDR2 YFSETQ. This CDR3 reads CASSPVSATDTQYF. Here the CDR3 DNA reads TGCGCCAGCAGCCCAGTCTCGGCCACAGATACGCAGTATTTT.

Remarks on this clonotype: The size of this beta chain means little, since it is a stray read in a library made for alpha chains. This rearrangement joins TRBV4-2 to TRBJ2-5, with D hard to call. The CDR3 is made up of 14 amino acids. Trimming pared 1 base from V and 1 base from J, leaving 7 bases between. From germline, CDR1 is LGHNA and CDR2 YNFKEQ. The CDR3, as DNA: TGTGCCAGCAGCCAAGCCGCATCCCAAGAGACCCAGTACTTC. Translating it yields CASSQAASQETQYF.

As to this clonotype: This beta chain is a stray sequence in a library constructed for alpha chains; its clone size is not meaningful. V is TRBV28 and J is TRBJ2-7; D is uncertain. Trimming pared 2 bases from V and 2 bases from J, leaving 13 bases between. The CDR3 consists of 15 residues. The germline V gene has CDR1 MDHEN and CDR2 SYDVKM. CDR3 loop: CASSLGGFCPYEQYF. The CDR3 region has the DNA TGTGCCAGCAGTTTAGGTGGATTTTGTCCCTACGAGCAGTACTTC. Full variable domain (remainder filled in from reference TRBV28 and TRBJ2-7): DVKVTQSSRYLVKRTGEKVFLECVQDMDHENMFWYRQDPGLGLRLIYFSYDVKMKEKGDIPEGYSVSREKKERFSLILESASTNQTSMYLCASSLGGFCPYEQYFGPGTRLTVT.

About this clonotype itself: This beta chain was picked up by a library intended for alpha chains and is off target, so its count carries little meaning. This chain links TRBV27 with TRBJ2-1, with a weak D call TRBD2 (5 bases). Germline loops: CDR1 MNHEY, CDR2 SMNVEV (reference sequence). V lost 3 bases and J 7 bases, leaving 7 bases between the germline ends. The CDR3 consists of 12 residues. The CDR3 here is CASSFRGNEQFF. The CDR3 DNA follows: TGTGCCAGCAGTTTCAGAGGGAATGAGCAGTTCTTC.

With respect to this clonotype: This beta chain is a stray read from a library made for alpha chains; its abundance is not meaningful. The rearrangement links TRBV19 to TRBJ2-2; D gene unclear. In germline, CDR1 is LNHDA, CDR2 SQIVND (reference sequence). V was shortened by 5 bases and J by 6 bases, with 7 bases between the two germline ends. CDR3 length: 12 residues. The CDR3: CASSSGAGELFF. Here the CDR3 DNA reads TGTGCCAGTAGTTCGGGCGCCGGGGAGCTGTTTTTT.

Comments on this clonotype: Little can be read into the size of this beta chain, an off-target read in a library designed for alpha chains. This chain joins TRBV28 and TRBJ1-5; 7 bases are shared with TRBD1. This CDR3 region has 14 residues. The junction had 4 bases not matched to a gene; V was cut back by 2 bases and J by 6 bases. The germline CDR1 and CDR2 sequences are MDHEN and SYDVKM. CDR3 in DNA: TGTGCCAGCAGTTTAGCGGCAGGGGGTCAGCCCCAGCATTTT. This gives the protein CASSLAAGGQPQHF.

The sample holds one count of this clonotype. This beta chain appears as a stray read in a library generated for alpha chains; its size is not informative. The rearrangement joins TRBV19 to TRBJ2-5; D is undetermined. Trimming took 3 bases from V and 3 from J, leaving 11 bases between them. The CDR3 has 14 amino acids. CDR1 and CDR2 (germline): LNHDA, SQIVND (reference sequence). The CDR3 sequence is CASSIGSVKETQYF. The CDR3 coding sequence is TGTGCCAGTAGTATCGGATCCGTTAAAGAGACCCAGTACTTC.

This clonotype appeared a single time. Little can be read into the size of this beta chain, an off-target read in a library designed for alpha chains. The rearrangement joins TRBV20-1 to TRBJ1-5, with D uncertain. V gave up 6 bases and J gave up 13 bases, with 16 bases separating them. The CDR3 has 11 residues. CDR1 and CDR2 from the germline V gene are DFQATT and SNEGSKA (reference sequence). The CDR3 region is CSAYDTPHQHF. The CDR3 DNA reads as TGCAGTGCCTACGACACCCCTCATCAGCATTTT.

Turning to this clonotype: This beta chain slipped into a library made for alpha chains as a stray read, so its size is not meaningful. V and J are TRBV6-1 and TRBJ1-6, with TRBD1 matching 7 bases. CDR1 and CDR2 from the germline V gene are MNHNS and SASEGT. The CDR3 loop spans 13 amino acids. J lost 7 bases, V lost 5 bases, and 2 bases had no gene match. CDR3 in amino acids: CASSSTGNSPLHF. In nucleotides, the CDR3 is TGTGCCAGCAGTTCGACAGGGAATTCACCCCTCCACTTT.

As for this clonotype: This beta chain slipped into a library made for alpha chains as a stray read, so its size is not meaningful. This chain joins TRBV25-1 and TRBJ1-2; TRBD1 matches at 10 bases. From germline, CDR1 is MGHDK and CDR2 SYGVNS. After removal of 8 bases from V and 5 bases from J, the junction contained 11 bases not matched to a gene. CDR3 length equals 15 residues. The CDR3 region is CASFSPGQGRYGYTF. The CDR3 nucleotides are TGTGCCAGCTTTTCCCCGGGACAGGGGAGGTATGGCTACACCTTC.

With regard to this clonotype: This beta chain lies outside the target of a library built for alpha chains; its clone size means little. The V call is TRBV12-3 or TRBV12-4, the J call TRBJ1-5; tentatively, D is TRBD1 (5 bases). V was shortened by 8 bases and J by 4 bases, with 15 bases between the two germline ends. The CDR3 runs 14 residues. This chain's CDR3 is CASRTGTANQPQHF. In DNA, the CDR3 is TGTGCCAGCCGAACCGGGACCGCGAATCAGCCCCAGCATTTT.